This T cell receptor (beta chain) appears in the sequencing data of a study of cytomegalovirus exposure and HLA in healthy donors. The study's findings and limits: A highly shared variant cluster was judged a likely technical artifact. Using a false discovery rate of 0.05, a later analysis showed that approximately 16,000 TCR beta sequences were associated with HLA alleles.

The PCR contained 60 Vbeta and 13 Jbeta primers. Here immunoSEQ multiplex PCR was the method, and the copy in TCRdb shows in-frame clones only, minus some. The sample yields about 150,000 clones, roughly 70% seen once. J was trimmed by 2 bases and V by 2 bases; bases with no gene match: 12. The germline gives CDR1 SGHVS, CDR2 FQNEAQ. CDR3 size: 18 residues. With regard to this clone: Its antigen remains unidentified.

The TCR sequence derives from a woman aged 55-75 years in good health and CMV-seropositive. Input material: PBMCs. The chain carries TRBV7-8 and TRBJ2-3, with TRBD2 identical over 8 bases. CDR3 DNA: TGTGCCAGCAGCTTACCCTCCACCGGGACTAGAAACACAGATACGCAGTATTTT. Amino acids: CASSLPSTGTRNTDTQYF.